This is a list of T cell receptor beta chains from one sample in a study of CD8 T cells in Susac syndrome. TCRdb reprocessed the immunoSEQ multiplex PCR reads via MiXCR and lists one record per CDR3 protein. The sample carries roughly 190,000 distinct CDR3 sequences, roughly 95% recorded once. The specimen sequenced was CD4+ T cells from PBMCs. The origin of the receptors is a human donor in good health. CDR3s include the opening cysteine and the closing phenylalanine or tryptophan. Fields, in order: clone size, J gene, V gene, D gene, CDR3 DNA, CDR3 protein. A D gene is named only where the DNA matches it firmly. Some rows mark clone size as missing; the rest say once, few, many or name a class of expanded clone.

>-|TRBJ2-1|TRBV11-2|TRBD1
TGTGCCAGCAGCATGGGGACAGGGACTGAGCAGTTCTTC
CASSMGTGTEQFF
>few|TRBJ2-7|TRBV7-2|-
TGTGCCAGCAGCTTAGATGGGGGTCCCTACGAGCAGTACTTC
CASSLDGGPYEQYF
>-|TRBJ1-1|TRBV25-1|-
TGTGCCAGCAGTGGTCCCCTTGCCACTGAAGCTTTCTTT
CASSGPLATEAFF
>-|TRBJ2-6|TRBV4-2|-
TGTGCCAGCAGCCAAGAAGGATCGGAGGCTGGGGCCAACGTCCTGACTTTC
CASSQEGSEAGANVLTF
>-|TRBJ2-2|TRBV9|TRBD2
TGTGCCAGCAGCCCAACCGGGACTAGCGGGAGGAGGAACACCGGGGAGCTGTTTTTT
CASSPTGTSGRRNTGELFF
>-|TRBJ2-1|TRBV15|TRBD2
TGTGCCACCAGCAAAGTTCGGTCTAGCGGGATATGGAATGAGCAGTTCTTC
CATSKVRSSGIWNEQFF
>once|TRBJ2-7|TRBV19|-
TGTGCCAGTAGTGGCTCAGGATACGAGCAGTACTTC
CASSGSGYEQYF
>once|TRBJ2-1|TRBV9|-
TGTGCCAGCAGCGTAGCCCTAGTCAGCCACTACTCCTACAATGAGCAGTTCTTC
CASSVALVSHYSYNEQFF
>-|TRBJ2-7|TRBV27|-
TGTGCCAGCAGTCCCCGGAGGAACGAGCAGTACTTC
CASSPRRNEQYF
>-|TRBJ1-2|TRBV7-2|TRBD1
TGTGCCAGCAGCTCCTACAGGGGCTTCGGCTACACCTTC
CASSSYRGFGYTF
>-|TRBJ2-5|TRBV30|-
TGTGCCTCCTCCGCGGCAGGGGAGACCCAGTACTTC
CASSAAGETQYF
>-|TRBJ2-7|TRBV5-1|-
TGCGCCAGCAGCAACCGCCCCCCGCCGGGAATCTACGAGCAGTACTTC
CASSNRPPPGIYEQYF
>-|TRBJ1-1|TRBV30|-
TGTGCCTGGAGTTCAGGGGTCAACACTGAAGCTTTCTTT
CAWSSGVNTEAFF
>-|TRBJ1-5|TRBV2|-
TGTGCCAGCAGGGCGTGGGGGAATCAGCCCCAGCATTTT
CASRAWGNQPQHF
>-|TRBJ2-3|TRBV29-1|-
TGCAGCGTAGCCCGGGCCCACACTAGCACAGATACGCAGTATTTT
CSVARAHTSTDTQYF
>once|TRBJ2-7|TRBV19|-
TGTGCCAGCCGCGGGACGCACGGCTCCTACGAGCAGTACTTC
CASRGTHGSYEQYF
>-|TRBJ2-1|TRBV28|TRBD2
TGTGCCAGCAGCTACGCTAGCGGGAGGAGGTTCAATGAGCAGTTCTTC
CASSYASGRRFNEQFF
>-|TRBJ2-7|TRBV5-4|TRBD1
TGTGCCAGCAGCTTGGGTGGGACAGCGACCTACGAGCAGTACTTC
CASSLGGTATYEQYF
>-|TRBJ2-3|TRBV15|-
TGTGCCACCAGGACCACAGGAATCACAGATACGCAGTATTTT
CATRTTGITDTQYF
>-|TRBJ2-6|TRBV12-3/TRBV12-4|TRBD1
TGTGCCAGCAGTCTCGGGACAGTTAACTCTGGGGCCAACGTCCTGACTTTC
CASSLGTVNSGANVLTF
>-|TRBJ2-7|TRBV3-1|-
TGTGCCAGCAGCCAAGAGCCCCCGGGTAAGGGCCTTTACGAGCAGTACTTC
CASSQEPPGKGLYEQYF
>-|TRBJ2-1|TRBV7-9|TRBD1
TGTGCCAGCAGCTTAGGAGGACAGGCTTACAATGAGCAGTTCTTC
CASSLGGQAYNEQFF
>-|TRBJ1-1|TRBV18|-
TGTGCCAGCTCACCACGATCAGGGGACACTGAAGCTTTCTTT
CASSPRSGDTEAFF
>-|TRBJ2-1|TRBV27|TRBD2
TGTGCCAGCAGTTCGGGACTAGCGGGAGGGCCTAGGTGGTTCTTC
CASSSGLAGGPRWFF
>-|TRBJ2-7|TRBV23-1|-
TGCGCCAGCAGTGTGAGGATCGAGCAGTACTTC
CASSVRIEQYF
>-|TRBJ2-1|TRBV20-1|TRBD2
TGCAGTGCTAACCCGACTAGCGGACCCTACAATGAGCAGTTCTTC
CSANPTSGPYNEQFF
>-|TRBJ2-1|TRBV12-5|TRBD2
TGTGCTAGTGGTGCCCCGACTAGCGGGGCCTACAATGAGCAGTTCTTC
CASGAPTSGAYNEQFF
>-|TRBJ2-3|TRBV7-2|-
TGTGCCAGCAGCCCCGACAGGTCCACAGATACGCAGTATTTT
CASSPDRSTDTQYF
>-|TRBJ2-3|TRBV11-2|TRBD2
TGTGCCAGCACCCTTAGGATAGCGGGGGATACGCAGTATTTT
CASTLRIAGDTQYF
>-|TRBJ2-4|TRBV30|-
TGTGCCTGGAGTGTCTTGGGGAACATTCAGTACTTC
CAWSVLGNIQYF
>-|TRBJ2-7|TRBV14|TRBD1
TGTGCCAGCAGCACCCGGACAGGCCCCTACGAGCAGTACTTC
CASSTRTGPYEQYF
>-|TRBJ2-7|TRBV13|TRBD1
TGTGCCAGCAGCTCGGGACAGGGGGTCCTCGAGTACGAGCAGTACTTC
CASSSGQGVLEYEQYF
>-|TRBJ2-7|TRBV25-1|TRBD1
TGTGCCAGCAGTGGGAACAGGGGGCAGAGCTCCTACGAGCAGTACTTC
CASSGNRGQSSYEQYF
>-|TRBJ2-7|TRBV23-1|-
TGCGCCAGCAGTCAAGTTAACACCTACGAGCAGTACTTC
CASSQVNTYEQYF
>-|TRBJ2-3|TRBV11-2|TRBD1
TGTGCCAGCAGTCCCGGTTGGGACAGGGGCACAGATACGCAGTATTTT
CASSPGWDRGTDTQYF
>-|TRBJ1-1|TRBV6-6|-
TGTGCCAGCAGTTACAGGGGAGACACTGAAGCTTTCTTT
CASSYRGDTEAFF
>-|TRBJ2-3|TRBV29-1|-
TGCAGACAGACGGGGCTTCGCACAGATACGCAGTATTTT
CRQTGLRTDTQYF
>-|TRBJ1-1|TRBV12-3/TRBV12-4|-
TGTGCCAGCAGTTTAGCGTCCGAGGTGATCTGGTCGAACACTGAAGCTTTCTTT
CASSLASEVIWSNTEAFF
>-|TRBJ1-1|TRBV11-1|TRBD1
TGTGCCAGCAGCCCATCCCGGGACAGGGGTCTGAACACTGAAGCTTTCTTT
CASSPSRDRGLNTEAFF
>once|TRBJ2-7|TRBV20-1|-
TGCAGTGCTAGCTTAGTTAGCTCCTACGAGCAGTACTTC
CSASLVSSYEQYF
>-|TRBJ2-2|TRBV3-1|TRBD1
TGTGCCAGCAGCCAAGCGGACAGGCTCGCCGGGGAGCTGTTTTTT
CASSQADRLAGELFF
>few|TRBJ2-5|TRBV7-6|-
TGTGCCAGCAGTTCAGAAGAGACCCAGTACTTC
CASSSEETQYF
>-|TRBJ2-2|TRBV27|-
TGTGCCAGCAGTGGCCCGAACACCGGGGAGCTGTTTTTT
CASSGPNTGELFF
>-|TRBJ1-1|TRBV7-9|-
TGTGCCAGCAGCTTAGGTTCAGCTATGAACACTGAAGCTTTCTTT
CASSLGSAMNTEAFF
>-|TRBJ2-2|TRBV5-1|-
TGCGCCAGCACCATATCCGGGAGTTGGGACACCGGGGAGCTGTTTTTT
CASTISGSWDTGELFF
>-|TRBJ2-3|TRBV20-1|-
TGCAGTGCCCCGCTACACCCGATGCAGTATTTT
CSAPLHPMQYF
>-|TRBJ2-1|TRBV7-2|TRBD1
TGTGCCAGCAGCCCACGTGGGACAGGGGGTAACAATGAGCAGTTCTTC
CASSPRGTGGNNEQFF
>-|TRBJ2-2|TRBV11-2|-
TGTGCCAGCAGCTTCACGACAGTCAGGGCCGGGGAGCTGTTTTTT
CASSFTTVRAGELFF
>-|TRBJ2-1|TRBV6-2/TRBV6-3|TRBD1
TGTGCCAGCAGTTACTCAGGACAGGGTTATGAGCAGTTCTTC
CASSYSGQGYEQFF
>-|TRBJ2-1|TRBV9|-
TGTGCCAGCAGCGTAGCCACAGGGGAGCAGTTCTTC
CASSVATGEQFF
>-|TRBJ2-1|TRBV20-1|-
TGCAGTGCTAGTTACAGAAGCGACAATGAGCAGTTCTTC
CSASYRSDNEQFF
>-|TRBJ1-1|TRBV20-1|TRBD1
TGCAGTGCTCCGGGACAGGGGTGGACTGAAGCTTTCTTT
CSAPGQGWTEAFF
>once|TRBJ2-3|TRBV20-1|TRBD2
TGCAGTGCCTCACTAGCGGTACAGTATTTT
CSASLAVQYF
>-|TRBJ2-7|TRBV25-1|-
TGTGCCAGCAACGGGGGCGGAACCTACGAGCAGTACTTC
CASNGGGTYEQYF
>-|TRBJ2-5|TRBV30|-
TGTGCCTGGAGTCCCTTCCAGCTAGGGGAGACCCAGTACTTC
CAWSPFQLGETQYF